This T cell receptor (beta chain) was captured in a study of CD8 T cells in Susac syndrome. The study's findings and limits: TCR sequencing and HLA analysis covered a relatively small number of individuals.

Roughly 0.45 to 1 ug RNA was reverse transcribed with random hexamers. TCRdb reprocessed the immunoSEQ multiplex PCR reads via MiXCR and lists one record per CDR3 protein. The table shows about 160,000 distinct CDR3 sequences, with roughly 94% occurring only once. Healthy donors matched for age and sex were used as controls. To note about this clonotype: Antigen unknown.

Germline CDR1 MNHNS, CDR2 SASEGT. Trimming took off 7 bases at V and 3 bases at J, with 16 bases between the two ends. The CDR3 is 14 amino acids. The sequenced sample was CD4+ T cells from PBMCs. The receptor was isolated from a human donor in good health. The chain recombines TRBV6-1 with TRBJ2-7, with TRBD1 as a possible D gene (6 bases). The CDR3 region has the DNA TGTGCCAGCATCCCCCCGGGACACCTCTACGAGCAGTACTTC. This codes for CASIPPGHLYEQYF.